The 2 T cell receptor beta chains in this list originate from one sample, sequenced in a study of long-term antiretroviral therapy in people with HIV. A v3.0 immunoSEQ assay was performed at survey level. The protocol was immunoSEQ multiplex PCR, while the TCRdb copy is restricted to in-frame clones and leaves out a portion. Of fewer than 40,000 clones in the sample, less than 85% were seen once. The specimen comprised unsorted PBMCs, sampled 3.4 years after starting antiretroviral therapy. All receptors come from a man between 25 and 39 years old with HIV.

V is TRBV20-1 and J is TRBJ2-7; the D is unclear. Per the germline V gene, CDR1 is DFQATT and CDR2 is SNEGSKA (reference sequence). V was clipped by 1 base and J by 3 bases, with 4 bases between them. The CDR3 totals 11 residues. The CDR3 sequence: CSARGDYEQYF. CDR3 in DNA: TGCAGTGCTAGAGGAGACTACGAGCAGTACTTC.

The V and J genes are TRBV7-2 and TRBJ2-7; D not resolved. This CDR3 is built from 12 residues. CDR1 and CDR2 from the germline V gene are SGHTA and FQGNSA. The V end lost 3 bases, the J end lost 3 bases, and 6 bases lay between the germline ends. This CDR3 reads CASSFPFYEQYF. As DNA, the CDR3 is TGTGCCAGCAGCTTTCCCTTCTACGAGCAGTACTTC.